The 18 T cell receptor beta chains below come from one sample, sequenced in a study. From the RT-PCR reads, TCRdb called clonotypes with MiXCR, one entry per CDR3 protein. Here the sample spans about 680,000 distinct CDR3 sequences, over 12% being singletons. Sequences were obtained from memory CD4+ T cells from blood. The receptors here all came from a female donor in good health, serving as a healthy control.

This clonotype appeared a few times. The chain couples TRBV7-9 to TRBJ2-3; D is undetermined. The V gene's germline CDR1 is SEHNR and CDR2 FQNEAQ (reference sequence). Trimming cost V 5 bases and J 8 bases, with 8 bases left between them. The CDR3 has 11 residues. The CDR3 DNA follows: TGTGCCAGCAGCCCCACCGTTACGCAGTATTTT. Translating gives CASSPTVTQYF. The full variable domain, in which reference TRBV7-9 and TRBJ2-3 provide the parts outside the CDR3, is DTGVSQNPRHKITKRGQNVTFRCDPISEHNRLYWYRQTLGQGPEFLTYFQNEAQLEKSRLLSDRFSAERPKGSFSTLEIQRTEQGDSAMYLCASSPTVTQYFGPGTRLTVL.

The gene calls are TRBV24-1 and TRBJ1-2, with TRBD1 as a possible D gene (5 bases). V was clipped by 3 bases and J by 2 bases, with 18 bases between them. CDR3 length: 17 residues. Germline CDR1 and CDR2: KGHDR and SFDVKD. CDR3 nucleotide sequence: TGTGCCACCAGTGATGTATACTCCGAGACAGCCAACTATGGCTACACCTTC. It is translated as CATSDVYSETANYGYTF.

The chain employs TRBV12-5 and TRBJ2-1; 7 bases are a match to TRBD2. CDR1 is LGHNT, CDR2 FRNRAP, per germline. V lost 3 bases to trimming and J lost 6 bases; unmatched junction nucleotides: 11. This CDR3 region has 16 residues. The CDR3 nucleotides are TGTGCTAGTGGTTTAGCGGGACTCCCCGGTCCCAATGAGCAGTTCTTC. This gives the protein CASGLAGLPGPNEQFF. Combining the CDR3 with reference TRBV12-5 and TRBJ2-1 gives the whole variable domain DARVTQTPRHKVTEMGQEVTMRCQPILGHNTVFWYRQTMMQGLELLAYFRNRAPLDDSGMPKDRFSAEMPDATLATLKIQPSEPRDSAVYFCASGLAGLPGPNEQFFGPGTRLTVL.

A few counts support this clonotype. This sequence joins TRBV12-3 or TRBV12-4 and TRBJ2-1; TRBD2 aligns across 9 bases. The V and J ends lost 4 bases and 5 bases, in that order; junction bases with no gene match: 9. The CDR3 is 16 residues long. DNA for the CDR3: TGTGCCAGCAGTTACCTCGGACTAGCGAAAAACAATGAGCAGTTCTTC. It yields the protein CASSYLGLAKNNEQFF.

The chain uses TRBV5-8 and TRBJ2-1; 7 bases are a match to TRBD1. CDR3 length: 14 amino acids. V trimming: 4 bases; J trimming: 8 bases; junction bases outside the gene matches: 9. The germline V gene encodes CDR1 SGHTS and CDR2 YDEGEE. CDR3 nucleotides: TGTGCCAGCAGCGGCAGGGGGAGTCTTGATGAGCAGTTCTTC. Protein sequence: CASSGRGSLDEQFF.

The sample holds a few counts of this clonotype. This rearrangement joins TRBV7-3 to TRBJ2-1; 12 bases align to TRBD2. The CDR3 length is 16 residues. With 2 bases clipped from V and 5 bases from J, the junction kept 4 bases outside the gene matches. Germline V gene sequence: CDR1 SGHTA, CDR2 FQGTGA. The CDR3 DNA follows: TGTGCCAGCAGCTTACTAGCGGGAGGGTGGAACAATGAGCAGTTCTTC. This sequence encodes CASSLLAGGWNNEQFF.

Concerning this clonotype: Because the CDR3's place on the DNA is in doubt, the DNA is left out and the CDR3 is given as listed by TCRdb. The V gene is TRBV18, the J gene TRBJ1-3; the listed D gene, TRBD1, was not tested against the DNA. The V gene's germline CDR1 is KGHSH and CDR2 LQKENI. The CDR3 is 21 amino acids long, termini counted. The CDR3 reads CASSPAQAGYEQYFGPGTIYF.

This clonotype was counted only a few times. CDR3 region: CASSVTSENNEQFF. The CDR3 bases are TGTGCCAGCAGCGTAACTAGCGAGAACAATGAGCAGTTCTTC. The chain links TRBV9 to TRBJ2-1; the match to TRBD2 covers 7 bases. V was pared by 1 base and J by 5 bases, with 3 bases of the junction left unmatched. Germline V gene lookup returns CDR1 SGDLS and CDR2 YYNGEE. The CDR3 extends over 14 amino acids.

The V and J genes are TRBV6-2 or TRBV6-3 and TRBJ2-7; the match to TRBD2 covers 11 bases. Trimming cost V 4 bases and J 3 bases; bases outside gene matches: 8. The germline V gene encodes CDR1 MNHEY and CDR2 SVGEGT. This CDR3 region has 16 residues. In nucleotides, the CDR3 is TGTGCCAGCAGTTTCTATGGGACTAGCGGTCTCTACGAGCAGTACTTC. Its protein is CASSFYGTSGLYEQYF.

Turning to this clonotype: A much larger clone lies a single base off, so this may be a read error. The chain combines TRBV27 with TRBJ1-1; D unresolved. Trimming took off 7 bases at V and 1 base at J, with 13 bases between the two ends. The CDR3 contains 14 residues. Germline-derived CDR1 and CDR2 are MNHEY and SMNVEV (reference sequence). The CDR3 nucleotides read TGTGCCAGCAACCATCCTGGGGAGAACACTGAAGCTTTCTTT. It is translated as CASNHPGENTEAFF.

This clonotype came up a few times. This chain links TRBV7-3 with TRBJ1-6; a weak D match, TRBD1 (5 bases). Germline CDR1 and CDR2: SGHTA and FQGTGA. This CDR3 is built from 16 residues. Trimming removed 2 bases at V and 5 bases at J, with 13 bases between. CDR3 loop: CASSLGPGTDNSPLHF. DNA of the CDR3: TGTGCCAGCAGCTTAGGGCCCGGGACCGATAATTCACCCCTCCACTTT.

CDR3 coding DNA: TGTGCCAGCAGCTTCATACGGGGACCAAAAGAGACCCAGTACTTC. The encoded protein is CASSFIRGPKETQYF. The chain recombines TRBV11-2 with TRBJ2-5; D tentatively fits TRBD1 or TRBD2 (5 bases each). Germline assignment: CDR1 SGHAT and CDR2 FQNNGV. The CDR3 is made up of 15 amino acids. Between the trimmed V and J ends, which lost 3 bases and 3 bases, there was a span of 14 bases.

V gene TRBV11-1 combines with J gene TRBJ2-3, with D possibly matching TRBD1 (6 bases). Looked up from germline, CDR1 is SGHAT and CDR2 is FQDESV (reference sequence). This CDR3 comprises 14 residues. V shed 3 bases and J shed 5 bases, with 12 bases lying between them. DNA for the CDR3: TGTGCCAGCAGCTTGGACAGCGTTAAAGATACGCAGTATTTT. Encoded protein: CASSLDSVKDTQYF.

The chain uses TRBV6-1 and TRBJ2-7, with no clear D. CDR3 length: 13 amino acids. The V gene lost 4 bases and the J gene lost 3 bases, with 10 bases spanning the gap. In germline, CDR1 is MNHNS, CDR2 SASEGT. CDR3 DNA sequence: TGTGCCAGCAGTGGTGAAGTGGGCTACGAGCAGTACTTC. Its protein product is CASSGEVGYEQYF.

In its sample, this clonotype was seen a few times. This chain uses TRBV9 with TRBJ1-1; the D is unclear. Germline V gene sequence: CDR1 SGDLS, CDR2 YYNGEE. This CDR3 comprises 12 residues. V was shortened by 3 bases and J by 6 bases, with 9 bases between the two germline ends. Here the CDR3 DNA reads TGTGCCAGCAGCGCCGGGCGGGCTGAAGCTTTCTTT. Protein sequence: CASSAGRAEAFF.

This clonotype was seen more than once but under ten times. This chain links TRBV30 with TRBJ1-1, with D tentatively TRBD1 (6 bases). Germline loops: CDR1 GTSNPN, CDR2 SVGIG (reference sequence). Deletions cut 2 bases from V and 0 bases from J, with 10 bases between. The CDR3 loop spans 14 amino acids. In DNA form, the CDR3 reads TGTGCCTGGAGTAAGGGGGGGGTGAACACTGAAGCTTTCTTT. It specifies CAWSKGGVNTEAFF.

Turning to this clonotype: With a much larger clone just one base away, this may be a read error. The rearrangement links TRBV27 to TRBJ2-3; 15 bases map to TRBD2. There are 20 residues in the CDR3. The germline gives CDR1 MNHEY, CDR2 SMNVEV (reference sequence). V was pared by 7 bases and J by 0 bases, with 14 bases of the junction left unmatched. The CDR3 coding sequence is TGTGCCAGCATCAGGGGAGTACCGGGACTAGCGGGAGGTAGCACAGATACGCAGTATTTT. It codes for CASIRGVPGLAGGSTDTQYF.

This clonotype has a count of ten or more. The V call is TRBV4-2, the J call TRBJ2-6; no reliable D call. The CDR3 covers 17 residues. The germline CDR1 and CDR2 sequences are LGHNA and YNFKEQ. Between the trimmed V and J ends, which lost 0 bases and 4 bases, there was a span of 13 bases. The CDR3 sequence: CASSQDVNYPGANVLTF. In nucleotides, the CDR3 is TGTGCCAGCAGCCAAGATGTCAACTACCCCGGGGCCAACGTCCTGACTTTC.